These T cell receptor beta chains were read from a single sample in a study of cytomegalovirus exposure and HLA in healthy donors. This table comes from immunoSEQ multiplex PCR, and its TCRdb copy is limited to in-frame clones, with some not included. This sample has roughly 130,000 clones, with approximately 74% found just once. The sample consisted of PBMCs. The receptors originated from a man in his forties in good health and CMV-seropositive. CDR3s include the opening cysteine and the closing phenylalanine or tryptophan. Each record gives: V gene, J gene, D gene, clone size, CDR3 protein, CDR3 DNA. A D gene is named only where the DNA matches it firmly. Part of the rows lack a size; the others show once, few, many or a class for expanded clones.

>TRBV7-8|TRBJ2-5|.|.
CASTPYPAGNHGETQYF
TGTGCCAGCACCCCATACCCAGCGGGCAACCATGGGGAGACCCAGTACTTC
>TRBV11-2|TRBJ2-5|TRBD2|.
CASSPSGGAGETQYF
TGTGCCAGCAGCCCTAGCGGGGGGGCCGGGGAGACCCAGTACTTC
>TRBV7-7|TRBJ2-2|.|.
CASSVSGNTGELFF
TGTGCCAGCAGCGTTTCAGGGAACACCGGGGAGCTGTTTTTT
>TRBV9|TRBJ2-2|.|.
CASSVETSNTGELFF
TGTGCCAGCAGCGTAGAGACTTCGAACACCGGGGAGCTGTTTTTT
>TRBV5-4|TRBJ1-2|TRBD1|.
CASSKGQGEYGYTF
TGTGCCAGCAGCAAGGGACAGGGGGAATATGGCTACACCTTC
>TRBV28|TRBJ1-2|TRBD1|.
CASSYGTAITF
TGTGCCAGCAGTTACGGGACAGCTATTACCTTC
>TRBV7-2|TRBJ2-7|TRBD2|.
CASTGGLAYEQYF
TGTGCCAGCACCGGAGGACTAGCCTACGAGCAGTACTTC
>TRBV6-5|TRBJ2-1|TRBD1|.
CASGTGPYNEQFF
TGTGCCAGCGGGACAGGTCCCTACAATGAGCAGTTCTTC
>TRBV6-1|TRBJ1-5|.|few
CASSVEEGGNQPQHF
TGTGCCAGCAGTGTAGAGGAGGGCGGCAATCAGCCCCAGCATTTT
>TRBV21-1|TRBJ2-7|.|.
CASSKNTTGASAQSYEQYF
TGTGCCAGCAGCAAAAATACTACCGGAGCATCCGCCCAATCTTACGAGCAGTACTTC
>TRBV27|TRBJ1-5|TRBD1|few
CASSPQTRTGYQPQHF
TGTGCCAGCAGTCCCCAAACTCGGACAGGGTATCAGCCCCAGCATTTT
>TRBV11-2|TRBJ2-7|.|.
CASSSLDTYEQYF
TGTGCCAGCAGCTCCCTGGACACCTACGAGCAGTACTTC
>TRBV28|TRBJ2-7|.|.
CASRLSPQGMQYF
TGTGCCAGCAGACTCTCGCCTCAGGGAATGCAGTACTTC
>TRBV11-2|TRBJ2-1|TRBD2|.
CASSLGTSGFYNEQFF
TGTGCCAGCAGCTTAGGTACTAGCGGGTTCTACAATGAGCAGTTCTTC
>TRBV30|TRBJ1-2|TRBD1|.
CAWSVSRRTGGGGYTF
TGTGCCTGGAGTGTCTCCCGCCGGACAGGGGGGGGTGGCTACACCTTC
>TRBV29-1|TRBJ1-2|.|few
CSVHERAADNYGYTF
TGCAGCGTCCACGAGAGGGCAGCTGATAACTATGGCTACACCTTC
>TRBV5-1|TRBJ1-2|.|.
CASSLEGGGNYGYTF
TGCGCCAGCAGCTTGGAAGGGGGTGGGAACTATGGCTACACCTTC
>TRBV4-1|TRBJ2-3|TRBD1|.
CASSFRDSETDTQYF
TGCGCCAGCAGCTTCCGGGACAGTGAGACAGATACGCAGTATTTT
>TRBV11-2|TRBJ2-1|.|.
CASSPEFRGVYNEQFF
TGTGCCAGCAGCCCGGAGTTCAGGGGGGTATACAATGAGCAGTTCTTC
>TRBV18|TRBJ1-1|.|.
CASSPGLRLGGTEAFF
TGTGCCAGCTCACCGGGGCTCCGATTAGGGGGCACTGAAGCTTTCTTT
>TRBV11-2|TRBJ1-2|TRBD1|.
CASSGQGRYGYTF
TGTGCCAGCAGCGGACAGGGACGATATGGCTACACCTTC
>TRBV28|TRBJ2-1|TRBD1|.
CASSSGTGGYNEQFF
TGTGCCAGCAGTTCCGGGACAGGGGGCTACAATGAGCAGTTCTTC
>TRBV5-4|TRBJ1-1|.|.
CASSPAAGAKNTEAFF
TGTGCCAGCAGCCCCGCGGCAGGGGCGAAGAACACTGAAGCTTTCTTT
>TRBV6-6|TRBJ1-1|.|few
CASSRTALNTEAFF
TGTGCCAGCAGTAGGACAGCCCTGAACACTGAAGCTTTCTTT
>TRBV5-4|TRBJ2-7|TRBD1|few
CASSFDRGLYEQYF
TGTGCCAGCAGTTTTGACAGGGGGCTCTACGAGCAGTACTTC
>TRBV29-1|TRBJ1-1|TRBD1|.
CSARQGMTTEAFF
TGCAGCGCCCGACAGGGGATGACCACTGAAGCTTTCTTT
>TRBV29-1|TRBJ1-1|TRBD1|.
CSGDRGVNTEAFF
TGCAGCGGCGACAGGGGCGTGAACACTGAAGCTTTCTTT
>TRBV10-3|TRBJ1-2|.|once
CAISESGGYYGYTF
TGTGCCATCAGTGAGTCGGGAGGGTACTATGGCTACACCTTC
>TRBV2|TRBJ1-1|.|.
CASSYRVMNTEAFF
TGTGCCAGCAGCTACAGGGTGATGAACACTGAAGCTTTCTTT
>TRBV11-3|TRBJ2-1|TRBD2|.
CASSLGEETSNQFF
TGTGCCAGCAGCTTAGGAGAGGAGACTAGCAATCAGTTCTTC
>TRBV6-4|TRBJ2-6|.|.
CASSEDRTGANVLTF
TGTGCCAGCAGCGAAGACAGAACTGGGGCCAACGTCCTGACTTTC
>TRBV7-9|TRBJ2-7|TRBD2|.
CASSLTSGSTYEQYF
TGTGCCAGCAGCTTAACTAGCGGGTCAACTTACGAGCAGTACTTC
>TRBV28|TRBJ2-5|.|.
CASSLVSGQETQYF
TGTGCCAGCAGTTTAGTTTCAGGACAAGAGACCCAGTACTTC
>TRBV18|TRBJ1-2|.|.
CASSPDSNYGYTF
TGTGCCAGCTCTCCAGACTCTAACTATGGCTACACCTTC
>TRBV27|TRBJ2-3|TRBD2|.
CASRRTSGRTDTQYF
TGTGCCAGCAGGAGGACTAGCGGGAGGACAGATACGCAGTATTTT
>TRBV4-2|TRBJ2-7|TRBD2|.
CASSQGFSGRAYEQYF
TGTGCCAGCAGCCAAGGATTTAGCGGGAGGGCCTACGAGCAGTACTTC
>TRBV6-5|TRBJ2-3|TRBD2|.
CASSWLTSPLRDTQYF
TGTGCCAGCAGTTGGTTGACTAGCCCCCTTCGGGATACGCAGTATTTT
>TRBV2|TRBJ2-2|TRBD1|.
CASQGAMGTGELFF
TGTGCCTCTCAGGGGGCGATGGGGACCGGGGAGCTGTTTTTT
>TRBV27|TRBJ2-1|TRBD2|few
CASSPYPGLAANEQFF
TGTGCCAGCAGCCCTTACCCGGGACTAGCGGCCAATGAGCAGTTCTTC
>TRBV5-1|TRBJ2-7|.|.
CASSFRERNEQYF
TGCGCCAGCAGCTTTCGGGAAAGGAACGAGCAGTACTTC
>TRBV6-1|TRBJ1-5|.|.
CASSEARGFGNQPQHF
TGTGCCAGCAGTGAAGCGCGGGGTTTCGGCAATCAGCCCCAGCATTTT
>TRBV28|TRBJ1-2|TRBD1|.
CASSRDRGNYGYTF
TGTGCCAGCAGCCGTGACAGGGGCAACTATGGCTACACCTTC
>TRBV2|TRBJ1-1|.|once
CASSDWGGGTEAFF
TGTGCCAGCAGTGACTGGGGAGGGGGCACTGAAGCTTTCTTT
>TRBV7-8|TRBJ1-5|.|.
CASSLVQGVQPQHF
TGTGCCAGCAGCTTAGTTCAGGGCGTTCAGCCCCAGCATTTT